The 5 T cell receptor beta chains reported below all come from one sample, sequenced in a study of T cell repertoires in cytomegalovirus infection. TCRdb re-derived calls from the reads in MiXCR, one entry per CDR3 protein. The table has about 740,000 distinct CDR3 sequences, roughly 36% seen once. The sequenced material came from PBMCs. Receptors originate from a human donor in good health (CMV status not recorded). Some clones in this sample may be carry-over from other donors' samples.

This rearrangement joins TRBV29-1 to TRBJ1-1; maybe TRBD1 (6 bases). Germline V gene sequence: CDR1 SQVTM, CDR2 ANQGSEA. Trimming removed 7 bases at V and 11 bases at J, with 26 bases between. The CDR3 totals 14 residues. CDR3 sequence: CSARGGTTKHGAFF. The CDR3, as DNA: TGCAGCGCACGGGGGGGGACAACGAAGCATGGGGCTTTCTTT.

As concerns this clonotype: A much larger clone sits a single nucleotide away, making a read error possible. Without the conserved terminal phenylalanine or tryptophan, this CDR3 likely stems from a read error. The chain employs TRBV12-3 or TRBV12-4 and TRBJ2-7, with 10 bases aligning to TRBD2. This CDR3 comprises 14 residues. J lost 2 bases, V lost 5 bases, and 3 bases had no gene match. The CDR3 loop is CASSTSGTTYEQYC. In DNA, the CDR3 is TGTGCCAGCAGTACTAGCGGGACGACCTACGAGCAGTACTGC.

This chain uses TRBV6-5 with TRBJ2-5, with 8 bases fitting TRBD1. Germline V CDR1 and CDR2: MNHEY, SVGAGI. V lost 4 bases and J lost 0; bases outside the gene matches: 13. The CDR3 length is 18 residues. The CDR3 here is CASSSWTGMILHQETQYF. The CDR3 coding sequence is TGTGCCAGCAGTTCCTGGACAGGGATGATCTTACACCAAGAGACCCAGTACTTC.

This clonotype was seen more than once but under ten times. The rearrangement uses TRBV28 and TRBJ2-7; TRBD1 agrees at 10 bases. This CDR3 is built from 18 residues. CDR1 and CDR2 (germline): MDHEN, SYDVKM. CDR3 loop: CGVKGQGGKRTGGYEQYF. The CDR3, as DNA: TGTGGGGTAAAAGGACAGGGGGGAAAAAGGACAGGGGGCTACGAGCAGTACTTC. Together with reference TRBV28 and TRBJ2-7, the CDR3 gives the full variable domain: DVKVTQSSRYLVKRTGEKVFLECVQDMDHENMFWYRQDPGLGLRLIYFSYDVKMKEKGDIPEGYSVSREKKERFSLILESASTNQTSMYLCGVKGQGGKRTGGYEQYFGPGTRLTVT.

Only a few counts were recorded for this clonotype. The chain has TRBV7-2 and TRBJ2-7, with 9 nucleotides matching TRBD1. The germline gives CDR1 SGHTA, CDR2 FQGNSA. CDR3 size: 13 residues. V shed 3 bases and J 6 bases; nucleotides not matched to a gene: 3. CDR3 loop: CASSFRQGVEQYF. CDR3 DNA: TGTGCCAGCAGCTTTCGACAGGGGGTCGAGCAGTACTTC.